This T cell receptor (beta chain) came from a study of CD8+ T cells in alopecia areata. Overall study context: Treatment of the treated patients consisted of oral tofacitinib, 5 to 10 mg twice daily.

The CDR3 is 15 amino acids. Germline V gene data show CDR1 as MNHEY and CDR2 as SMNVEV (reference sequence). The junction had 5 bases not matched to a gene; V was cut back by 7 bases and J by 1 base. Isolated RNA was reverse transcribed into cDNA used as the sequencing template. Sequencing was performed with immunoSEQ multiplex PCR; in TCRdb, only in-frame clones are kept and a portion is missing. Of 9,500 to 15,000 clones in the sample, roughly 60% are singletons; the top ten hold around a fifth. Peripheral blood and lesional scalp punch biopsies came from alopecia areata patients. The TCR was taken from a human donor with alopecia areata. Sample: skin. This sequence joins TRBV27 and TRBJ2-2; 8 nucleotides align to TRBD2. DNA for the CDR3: TGTGCCAGCACCGCGGGAGGCGGGAACACCGGGGAGCTGTTTTTT. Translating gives CASTAGGGNTGELFF.